This is a list of T cell receptor beta chains from one sample in a study of CXCR3-negative and CXCR3-positive naive CD8 T cells. TCRdb reanalyzed the 5' RACE reads and collapses them to one entry per CDR3 protein, without DNA. Listed are some 60,000 distinct CDR3 sequences; roughly 0.58% falls within the top ten. Input material: naive CXCR3+ CD8+ T cells from blood. Every receptor here comes from a human donor in good health. Some clones in this sample may be carry-over from other donors' samples. Both conserved end residues are part of each CDR3.

v_gene,len,j_gene,CDR3aa
TRBV9,14,TRBJ2-1,CASSVGGLASEQFF
TRBV4-2,14,TRBJ2-1,CASSLRGDLGEQFF
TRBV12-3/TRBV12-4,13,TRBJ2-7,CASSLSGPYEQYF
TRBV29-1,15,TRBJ1-3,CSVVAGVSSGNTIYF
TRBV7-2,12,TRBJ2-3,CASSLLTDTQYF
TRBV13,12,TRBJ1-3,CASSWERHTIYF
TRBV12-3/TRBV12-4,14,TRBJ1-6,CASSFGQGASPLHF
TRBV19,13,TRBJ2-1,CASTAEGYNEQFF
TRBV7-9,12,TRBJ2-5,CASQGAKQTQYF
TRBV3-1,15,TRBJ2-7,CASSPRASLSYEQYF
TRBV7-2,13,TRBJ1-1,CASRQGQGTEAFF
TRBV7-9,17,TRBJ1-2,CASSSAEDSLYNYGYTF
TRBV7-9,13,TRBJ1-2,CASSLGPGGGYTF
TRBV28,13,TRBJ2-7,CASSFRQYYEQYF
TRBV4-3,18,TRBJ2-6,CASSQEDRGRSGANVLTF
TRBV5-5,16,TRBJ1-5,CASSFHDTFSNQPQHF
TRBV7-3,15,TRBJ2-1,CASSPSWQSYNEQFF
TRBV11-2,16,TRBJ2-7,CASSLSPAGGMYEQYF
TRBV5-1,11,TRBJ1-1,CASSLTGEAFF
TRBV20-1,18,TRBJ2-1,CSARDSGTSGDYYNEQFF
TRBV28,14,TRBJ2-7,CASSLAIGKHEQYF
TRBV15,17,TRBJ2-5,CATSREPAGGPQETQYF
TRBV7-6,14,TRBJ1-1,CASSLVTENTEAFF
TRBV9,13,TRBJ2-1,CASSIPSYNEQFF
TRBV4-1,17,TRBJ2-7,CASSFTTGTGGTYEQYF
TRBV20-1,17,TRBJ1-2,CSAPHAGSREGNYGYTF
TRBV28,12,TRBJ2-7,CASRQGNYEQYF
TRBV30,12,TRBJ1-1,CAWSVANTEAFF
TRBV12-3/TRBV12-4,16,TRBJ2-7,CASSSPTGAKSYEQYF
TRBV29-1,15,TRBJ2-3,CSVEGGNLITDTQYF
TRBV15,12,TRBJ2-7,CATSKWTYEQYF
TRBV7-9,14,TRBJ1-4,CASSSDRGREKLFF
TRBV4-2,13,TRBJ2-7,CASSQDPGNEQYF
TRBV6-2/TRBV6-3,14,TRBJ2-5,CASSRGTEQETQYF
TRBV29-1,12,TRBJ2-7,CSVARTDYEQYF
TRBV5-1,13,TRBJ1-1,CASRNQGQTEAFF
TRBV12-3/TRBV12-4,15,TRBJ2-1,CASSSRDRGHNEQFF
TRBV24-1,15,TRBJ2-2,CATSDRDSYTGELFF
TRBV20-1,14,TRBJ2-1,CSVILGRINNEQFF
TRBV7-9,17,TRBJ2-7,CASIPLPLDREDYEQYF
TRBV10-3,14,TRBJ1-1,CAISEETLNTEAFF
TRBV9,14,TRBJ1-5,CASSVTGGNQPQHF
TRBV27,14,TRBJ2-3,CASSLDTGGGTQYF
TRBV12-3/TRBV12-4,15,TRBJ2-7,CASSLWAPNSYEQYF